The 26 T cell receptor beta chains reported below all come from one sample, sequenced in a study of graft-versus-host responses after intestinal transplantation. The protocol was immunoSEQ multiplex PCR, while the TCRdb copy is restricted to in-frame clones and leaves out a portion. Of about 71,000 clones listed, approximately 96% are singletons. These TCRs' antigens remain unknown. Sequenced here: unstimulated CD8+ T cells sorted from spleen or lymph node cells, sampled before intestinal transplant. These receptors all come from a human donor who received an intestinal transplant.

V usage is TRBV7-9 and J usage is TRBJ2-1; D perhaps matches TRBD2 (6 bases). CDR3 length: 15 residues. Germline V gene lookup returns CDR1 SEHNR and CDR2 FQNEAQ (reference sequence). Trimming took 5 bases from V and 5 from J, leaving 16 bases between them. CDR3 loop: CASSQTGTPNNEQFF. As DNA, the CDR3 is TGTGCCAGCAGCCAAACCGGGACTCCCAACAATGAGCAGTTCTTC.

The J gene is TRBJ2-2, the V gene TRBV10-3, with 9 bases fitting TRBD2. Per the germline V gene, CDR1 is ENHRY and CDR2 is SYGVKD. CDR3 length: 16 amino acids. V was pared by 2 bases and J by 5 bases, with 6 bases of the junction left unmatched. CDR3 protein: CAISEELAGSTGELFF. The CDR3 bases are TGTGCCATCAGTGAGGAGCTAGCGGGATCAACCGGGGAGCTGTTTTTT.

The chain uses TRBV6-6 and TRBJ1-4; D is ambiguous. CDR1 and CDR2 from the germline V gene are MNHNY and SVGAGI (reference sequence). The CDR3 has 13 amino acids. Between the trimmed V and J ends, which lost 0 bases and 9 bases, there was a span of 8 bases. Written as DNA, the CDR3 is TGTGCCAGCAGTTACTCCTCGAACCAAAAACTGTTTTTT. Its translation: CASSYSSNQKLFF.

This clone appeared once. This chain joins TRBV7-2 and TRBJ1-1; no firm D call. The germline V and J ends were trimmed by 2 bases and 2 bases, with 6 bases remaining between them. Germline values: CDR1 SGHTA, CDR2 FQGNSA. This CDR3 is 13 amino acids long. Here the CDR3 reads CASSLTPNTEAFF. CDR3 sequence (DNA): TGTGCCAGCAGCTTAACGCCCAACACTGAAGCTTTCTTT.

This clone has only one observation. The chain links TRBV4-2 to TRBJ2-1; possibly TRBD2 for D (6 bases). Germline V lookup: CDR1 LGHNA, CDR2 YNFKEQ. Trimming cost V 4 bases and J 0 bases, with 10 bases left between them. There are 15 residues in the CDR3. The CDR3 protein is CASSLTEGSYNEQFF. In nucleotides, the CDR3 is TGTGCCAGCAGCCTAACGGAGGGCTCCTACAATGAGCAGTTCTTC.

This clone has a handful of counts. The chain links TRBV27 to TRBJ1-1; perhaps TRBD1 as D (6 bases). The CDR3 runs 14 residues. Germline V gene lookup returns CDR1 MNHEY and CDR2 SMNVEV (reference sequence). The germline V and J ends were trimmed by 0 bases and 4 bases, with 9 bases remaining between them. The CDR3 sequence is CASSLSGGGTEAFF. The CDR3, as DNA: TGTGCCAGCAGTTTATCGGGGGGCGGCACTGAAGCTTTCTTT.

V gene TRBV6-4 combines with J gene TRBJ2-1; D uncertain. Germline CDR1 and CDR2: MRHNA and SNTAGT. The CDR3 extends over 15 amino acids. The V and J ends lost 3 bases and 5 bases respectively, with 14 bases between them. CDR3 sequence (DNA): TGTGCCAGCAGTGAATCCTCGGTCCCTAACAATGAGCAGTTCTTC. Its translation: CASSESSVPNNEQFF.

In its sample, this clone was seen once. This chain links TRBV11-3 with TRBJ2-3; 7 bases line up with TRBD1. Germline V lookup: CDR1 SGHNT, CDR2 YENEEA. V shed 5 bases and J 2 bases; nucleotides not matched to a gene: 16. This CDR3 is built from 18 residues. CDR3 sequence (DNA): TGTGCCAGCAGCGCCACACCTCCCGGACAGGCCTACACAGATACGCAGTATTTT. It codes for CASSATPPGQAYTDTQYF.

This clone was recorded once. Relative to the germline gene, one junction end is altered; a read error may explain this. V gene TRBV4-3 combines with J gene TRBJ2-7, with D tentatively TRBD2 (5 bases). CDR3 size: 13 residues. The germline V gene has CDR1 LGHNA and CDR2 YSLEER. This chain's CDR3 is CASSQDLAQDRFF. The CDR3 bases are TGCGCCAGCAGCCAAGATCTAGCCCAAGATAGATTCTTC.

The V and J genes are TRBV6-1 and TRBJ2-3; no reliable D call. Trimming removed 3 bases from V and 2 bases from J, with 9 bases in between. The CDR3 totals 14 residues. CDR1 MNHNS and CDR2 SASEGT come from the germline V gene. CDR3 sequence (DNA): TGTGCCAGCAGTGAGTTTGGGATCACAGATACGCAGTATTTT. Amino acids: CASSEFGITDTQYF.

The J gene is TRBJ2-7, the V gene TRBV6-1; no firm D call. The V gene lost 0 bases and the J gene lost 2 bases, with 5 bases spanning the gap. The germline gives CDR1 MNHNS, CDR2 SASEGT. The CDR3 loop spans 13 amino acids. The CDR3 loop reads CASSEAEPYEQYF. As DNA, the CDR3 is TGTGCCAGCAGTGAAGCAGAACCCTACGAGCAGTACTTC.

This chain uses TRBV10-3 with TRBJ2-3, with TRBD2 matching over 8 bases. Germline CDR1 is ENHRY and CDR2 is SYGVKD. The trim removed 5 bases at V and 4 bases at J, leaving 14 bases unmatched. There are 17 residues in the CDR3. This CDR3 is CAISPGLVGGPADTQYF. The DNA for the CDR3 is TGTGCCATCAGTCCGGGACTAGTGGGAGGGCCTGCAGATACGCAGTATTTT.

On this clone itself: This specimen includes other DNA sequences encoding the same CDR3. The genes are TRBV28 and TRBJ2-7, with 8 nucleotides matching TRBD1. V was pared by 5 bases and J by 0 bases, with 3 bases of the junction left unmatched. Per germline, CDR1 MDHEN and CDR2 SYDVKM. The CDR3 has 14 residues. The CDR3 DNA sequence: TGTGCCAGCAGTCCCGGACAGGGCTCCTACGAGCAGTACTTC. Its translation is CASSPGQGSYEQYF.

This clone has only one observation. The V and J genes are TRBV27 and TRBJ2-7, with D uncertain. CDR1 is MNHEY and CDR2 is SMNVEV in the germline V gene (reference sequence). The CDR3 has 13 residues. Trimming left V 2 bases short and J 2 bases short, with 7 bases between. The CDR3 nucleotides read TGTGCCAGCAGTTTAGCGGCGCCCTACGAGCAGTACTTC. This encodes CASSLAAPYEQYF.

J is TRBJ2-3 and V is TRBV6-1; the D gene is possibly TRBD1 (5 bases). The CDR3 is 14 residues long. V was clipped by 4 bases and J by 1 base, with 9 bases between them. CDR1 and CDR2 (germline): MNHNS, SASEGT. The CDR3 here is CASSVIRGTDTQYF. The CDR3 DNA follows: TGTGCCAGCAGTGTGATCAGGGGCACAGATACGCAGTATTTT.

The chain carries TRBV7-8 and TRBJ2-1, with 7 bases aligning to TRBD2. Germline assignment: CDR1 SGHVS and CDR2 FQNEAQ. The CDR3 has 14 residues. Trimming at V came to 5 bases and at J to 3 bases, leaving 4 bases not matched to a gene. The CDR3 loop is CASSQSGNYNEQFF. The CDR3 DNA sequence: TGTGCCAGCAGCCAGAGCGGGAACTACAATGAGCAGTTCTTC.

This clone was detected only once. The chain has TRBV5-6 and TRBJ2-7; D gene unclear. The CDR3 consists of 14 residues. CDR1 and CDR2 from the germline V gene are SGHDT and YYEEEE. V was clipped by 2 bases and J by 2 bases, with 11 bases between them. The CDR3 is CASSLGQRAYEQYF. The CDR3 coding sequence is TGTGCCAGCAGCTTAGGTCAGAGAGCCTACGAGCAGTACTTC.

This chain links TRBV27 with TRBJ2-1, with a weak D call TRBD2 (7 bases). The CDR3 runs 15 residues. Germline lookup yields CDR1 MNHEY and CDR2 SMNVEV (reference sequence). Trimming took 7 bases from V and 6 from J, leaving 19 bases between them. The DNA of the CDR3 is TGTGCCAGCACCCTGGGGGCGGGAGTGGGCAATGAGCAGTTCTTC. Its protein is CASTLGAGVGNEQFF.

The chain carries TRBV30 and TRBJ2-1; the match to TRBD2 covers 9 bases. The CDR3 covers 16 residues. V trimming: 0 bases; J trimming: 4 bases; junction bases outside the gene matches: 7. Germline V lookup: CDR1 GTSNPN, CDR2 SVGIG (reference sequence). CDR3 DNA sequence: TGTGCCTGGAGTGTGCCTAGCGGGAAAGGATACAATGAGCAGTTCTTC. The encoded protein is CAWSVPSGKGYNEQFF.

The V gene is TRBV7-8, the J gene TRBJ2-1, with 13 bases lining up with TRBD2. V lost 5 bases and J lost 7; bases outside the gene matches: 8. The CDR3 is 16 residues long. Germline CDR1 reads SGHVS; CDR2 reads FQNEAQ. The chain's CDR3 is CASSLRTSGSPNEQFF. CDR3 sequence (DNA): TGTGCCAGCAGCCTACGGACTAGCGGGAGCCCTAATGAGCAGTTCTTC.

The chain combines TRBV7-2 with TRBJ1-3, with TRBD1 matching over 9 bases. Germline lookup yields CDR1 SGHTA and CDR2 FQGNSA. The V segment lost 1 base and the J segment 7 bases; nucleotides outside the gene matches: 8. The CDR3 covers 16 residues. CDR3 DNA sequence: TGTGCCAGCAGCTTAGGGGGACAGGGTGTCTGGAACACCATATATTTT. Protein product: CASSLGGQGVWNTIYF. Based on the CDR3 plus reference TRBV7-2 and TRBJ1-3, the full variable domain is GAGVSQSPSNKVTEKGKDVELRCDPISGHTALYWYRQSLGQGLEFLIYFQGNSAPDKSGLPSDRFSAERTGGSVSTLTIQRTQQEDSAVYLCASSLGGQGVWNTIYFGEGSWLTVV.

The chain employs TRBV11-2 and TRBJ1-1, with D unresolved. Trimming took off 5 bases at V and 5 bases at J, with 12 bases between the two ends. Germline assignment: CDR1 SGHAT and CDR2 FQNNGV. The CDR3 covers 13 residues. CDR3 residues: CASSTSGETEAFF. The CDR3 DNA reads TGTGCCAGCAGCACCAGCGGGGAGACTGAAGCTTTCTTT.

The CDR3 DNA sequence: TGTGCCAGCACAGGGGGGAGCACAGATACGCAGTATTTT. Protein product: CASTGGSTDTQYF. The chain has TRBV13 and TRBJ2-3; the D gene is possibly TRBD1 (7 bases). From germline, CDR1 is PRHDT and CDR2 FYEKMQ (reference sequence). Trimming stripped 7 bases from V and 0 bases from J, with 8 bases between. The CDR3 loop spans 13 amino acids.

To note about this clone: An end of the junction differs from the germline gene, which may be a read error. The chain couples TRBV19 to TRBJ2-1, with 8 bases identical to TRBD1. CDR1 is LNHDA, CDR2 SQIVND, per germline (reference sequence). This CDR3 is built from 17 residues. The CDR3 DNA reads TGTGCCAGTAGTAGCTGGTTTACAGGGGGAGCAAACAATGAGCAGCTCTTC. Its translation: CASSSWFTGGANNEQLF.

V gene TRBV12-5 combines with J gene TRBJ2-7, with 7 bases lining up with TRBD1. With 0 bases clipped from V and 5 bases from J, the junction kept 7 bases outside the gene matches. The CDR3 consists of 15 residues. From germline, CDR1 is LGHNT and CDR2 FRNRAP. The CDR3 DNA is TGTGCTAGTGGTTTGGTTGGACAGGTCTTCAACGAGCAGTACTTC. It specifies CASGLVGQVFNEQYF.

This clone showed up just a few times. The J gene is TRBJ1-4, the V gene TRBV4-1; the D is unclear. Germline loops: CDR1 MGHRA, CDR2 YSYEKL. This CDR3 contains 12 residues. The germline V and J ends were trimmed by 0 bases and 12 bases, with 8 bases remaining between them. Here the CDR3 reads CASSQEAPELFF. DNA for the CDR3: TGCGCCAGCAGCCAAGAGGCGCCGGAACTGTTTTTT.